Described below is a single T cell receptor beta chain sequence and its context. The sample belongs to a study of blood T cell repertoires in COVID-19. Study-wide background: Samples came from the United States, Italy and Spain, spanning acute and convalescent COVID-19. T cells, B-cell-depleted T cells, or PBMCs provided the cDNA or gDNA that served as material.

Original data processing: Estimation of nucleated cell counts relied on the amplification of reference gene primers. TCRdb's table, derived via immunoSEQ multiplex PCR, lists solely in-frame clones and lacks some. That table gives V, J and clone size, and the DNA gave D and trimming. The data contain 80,000 to 100,000 clones, approximately 86% of them singletons. Sample: peripheral blood. This TCR came from a man between 65 and 85 years old with active or convalescent COVID-19.

CDR3 in DNA: TGTGCCATTCGGGACAGCAATAGCAATCAGCCCCAGCATTTT. This translates into CAIRDSNSNQPQHF. The chain has TRBV10-3 and TRBJ1-5; 7 nucleotides line up with TRBD1. After removal of 9 bases from V and 0 bases from J, the junction contained 5 bases not matched to a gene. Germline CDR1 reads ENHRY; CDR2 reads SYGVKD. This CDR3 is built from 14 residues.